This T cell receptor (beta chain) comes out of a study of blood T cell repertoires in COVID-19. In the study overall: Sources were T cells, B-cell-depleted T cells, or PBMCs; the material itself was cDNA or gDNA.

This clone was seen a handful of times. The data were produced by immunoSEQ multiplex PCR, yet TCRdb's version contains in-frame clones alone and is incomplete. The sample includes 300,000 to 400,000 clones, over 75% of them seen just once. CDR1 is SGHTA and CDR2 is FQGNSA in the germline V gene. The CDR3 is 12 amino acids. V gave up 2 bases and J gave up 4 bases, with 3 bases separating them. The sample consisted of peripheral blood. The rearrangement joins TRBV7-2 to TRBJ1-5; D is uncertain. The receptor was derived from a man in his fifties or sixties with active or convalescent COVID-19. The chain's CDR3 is CASSLTNQPQHF. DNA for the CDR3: TGTGCCAGCAGCTTAACTAATCAGCCCCAGCATTTT.